The subject of this entry is one T cell receptor (beta chain). Its antigen is unknown. The sample holds no much larger clone one base away, and base qualities are not on file. The data belong to a study of shared clonotypes between healthy human individuals (dated by TCRdb to 2020 to 2021). Some background on the complete study: Three men and a couple of women, aged 18 to 49 years, made up the cohort. To estimate repertoire size and how much clonotype sharing occurs between individuals, the study deeply sequenced the blood TCR repertoires of five healthy adults. Different laboratories and diverse techniques were used to prepare libraries and sequence TCR repertoires, to increase sequencing depth and limit assay-specific biases. For each donor, CD4 naive and CD4 memory were each run on three plates, CD8 naive on two plates, and CD8 memory on one plate. Between about 0.9 and 8.9 billion PBMCs per donor were obtained by leukapheresis.

Using the deep immunoSEQ assay, TCR CDR3 regions were amplified from genomic DNA by multiplex PCR. Extracted genomic DNA from each cell subset was distributed evenly across all wells of several immunoSEQ 96-well plates, and each plate was treated as a replicate. For sorted subsets, each replicate PCR was loaded with roughly 0.2 ug genomic DNA, equivalent to about 33,000 T cell genomes. The purified libraries were quantified using a Qubit 3.0 fluorometer, sized with a Bioanalyzer 2100, and then quantified again using the KAPA Library Quantification kit. Each immunoSEQ 96-well plate was sequenced on its own single-read 150-cycle Illumina NextSeq 550 flow cell. In the authors' own workflow: Because only junctional sequences without quality scores were contained in the immunoSEQ output, filtering matching that applied to full-length reads could not be performed. Sequences were annotated with PyIR, a Python wrapper for IgBLAST v1.9, and V/J genes and CDR3 were assigned using IMGT germline references. Reads with weak V/J assignments (E-value above 1e-6), missing CDR3, stop codons, out-of-frame junctions, or ambiguous translated residues were removed. V3J clonotypes were defined as sequences sharing the same inferred V gene, J gene, and CDR3 amino acid sequence. Percentage overlap between repertoires was computed as shared unique clonotypes divided by the size of the smaller repertoire. Richness of each repertoire was evaluated using RTK rarefaction, the Chao1 estimator, and Recon v2.1 estimates of unobserved clonotypes. OLGA was used to compute generation probabilities for all TCRbeta clonotypes that the gDNA method yielded from a few donors. TCRdb re-hosts the immuneACCESS table, in-frame sequences only. Its copies lack some clones; in the studies checked, an unresolved V gene accounts for under half of them, and the cause for the rest is not known. Clone size and V and J calls were adopted from that table, with D and trimming inferred from the DNA. This sample has roughly 2.4 million clones in its table, and 90% to 97% of those were observed once. The top ten constitute about 0.13% of the sample.

Donors were healthy HIV-negative adults with no recently reported acute infections or vaccinations. Every donor was a Caucasian adult living in Nashville, Tennessee, USA. CD4+ T cells were enriched through magnetic negative selection, after which naive cells were positively selected on CD45RA and the remaining negative fraction served as the memory subset. Blood was collected by leukapheresis, and PBMCs were isolated by Ficoll-Histopaque density gradient centrifugation and then cryopreserved in liquid nitrogen vapor phase. Analytical flow cytometry was used to check the purity and quantity of every magnetically sorted T cell population. Genomic DNA was isolated from every sorted fraction and measured by UV absorbance on a Nanodrop 2000c. Taken from cysteine to phenylalanine, the CDR3 has 15 residues. Here the CDR3 DNA is all that survives: 45 bases in frame from base 1. The V end loses 5 bases and the J end loses 0 bases, and a stretch of 10 bases separates them. CDR1 and CDR2 (SGHTA, FQGNSA) derive from the germline V gene.

Points the paper makes about the study in general: Higher generation probabilities were observed for clonotypes shared by all four sorted-subset donors than for non-shared clonotypes. Incomplete sequencing was indicated by rarefaction of sorted-subset datasets, despite the large sequencing depth. Based on pairwise subsampling, the degree of clonotype sharing among donors was expected to be affected by sequencing depth. Because the study included a small number of donors, the genetic and exposure-history diversity represented was limited. Estimated clonotype richness was generally larger for naive than for memory subsets. Across a handful of donors, roughly 5% of naive CD4, approximately 3.6% of naive CD8, 2.3% of memory CD4, and roughly 0.41% of memory CD8 clonotypes were shared. Sampling was restricted to blood, and TCR repertoires in tissue are likely to differ from TCR repertoires in blood.

The sequenced sample was naive CD4+ T cells sorted from blood. This sample's cell subset or site label indicates: CD45RA+ positively selected. The chain is assembled from TRBV7-2 and TRBJ2-2; the best D guess is TRBD1, with 5 bases matching. The source of this sequence is a man in his late teens or twenties in good health. In nucleotides, the sequence is TGTGCCAGCAGCCCCCGACAGTCGAACACCGGGGAGCTGTTTTTT. It is translated as CASSPRQSNTGELFF.